The 27 T cell receptor beta chains below come from one sample, sequenced in a study of Ad26.COV2.S vaccination and SARS-CoV-2 variants. TCRdb keeps only in-frame clones here, not all; method: immunoSEQ multiplex PCR. Of 450,000 to 550,000 clones listed, roughly 89% were seen once; the top ten hold 2.5%. The treatment was: approximately 18 received Ad26.COV2.S at low or high dose, single or two shots; several received placebo; per-sample allocation not given. Samples came from day 63 after the first vaccine or placebo injection. The sample consisted of peripheral blood, taken in a trial of Ad26.COV2.S vaccine versus placebo. These TCRs come from a person between 18 and 60 years old who received the Ad26.COV2.S COVID-19 vaccine or a placebo.

As concerns this clone: The same CDR3 arises from other DNA sequences in this sample as well. J is TRBJ1-5 and V is TRBV19; tentative D call: TRBD1 (6 bases). CDR3 length: 13 residues. CDR1 and CDR2 from the germline V gene are LNHDA and SQIVND (reference sequence). Trimming took 2 bases from V and 6 from J, leaving 8 bases between them. CDR3 sequence reads: CASSIRGAQPQHF. The CDR3 bases are TGTGCCAGTAGTATAAGGGGGGCTCAGCCCCAGCATTTT.

The chain combines TRBV2 with TRBJ2-2; TRBD2 matches at 9 bases. J gave up 3 bases and V 4 bases, and 3 bases lay outside the gene matches. The CDR3 has 15 amino acids. Germline CDR1 reads SNHLY; CDR2 reads FYNNEI. This CDR3 is CASSGTSVYTGELFF. The CDR3 DNA is TGTGCCAGCAGTGGGACTAGCGTCTACACCGGGGAGCTGTTTTTT. The full variable domain, completed using reference TRBV2 and TRBJ2-2, is EPEVTQTPSHQVTQMGQEVILRCVPISNHLYFYWYRQILGQKVEFLVSFYNNEISEKSEIFDDQFSVERPDGSNFTLKIRSTKLEDSAMYFCASSGTSVYTGELFFGEGSRLTVL.

This chain joins TRBV15 and TRBJ2-5; D gene unclear. Germline CDR1 reads LNHNV; CDR2 reads YYDKDF (reference sequence). V lost 0 bases, J lost 4 bases, and 9 bases lay in between. The CDR3 loop spans 14 amino acids. The CDR3 bases are TGTGCCACCAGCAGAGATCGGGTTGGAGAGACCCAGTACTTC. Its translation is CATSRDRVGETQYF.

The table lists this clone with a count of one. The genes are TRBV14 and TRBJ1-1; no firm D call. Trimming removed 0 bases from V and 6 bases from J, with 8 bases in between. Germline-derived CDR1 and CDR2 are SGHDN and FVKESK. The CDR3 consists of 13 residues. The CDR3 loop reads CASSQESWAEAFF. Here the CDR3 DNA reads TGTGCCAGCAGCCAAGAATCGTGGGCTGAAGCTTTCTTT.

This chain uses TRBV28 with TRBJ2-5; D possibly uses TRBD1 or TRBD2 (5 bases each). The length of the CDR3 is 16 residues. V was pared by 5 bases and J by 5 bases, with 21 bases between. The germline V gene has CDR1 MDHEN and CDR2 SYDVKM. Here the CDR3 reads CASSLGASRTPETQYF. In nucleotides, the CDR3 is TGTGCCAGCAGTCTAGGGGCTAGCAGAACCCCGGAGACCCAGTACTTC.

The chain recombines TRBV9 with TRBJ2-3; D unclear. V shed 3 bases and J shed 2 bases, with 16 bases lying between them. The V gene's germline CDR1 is SGDLS and CDR2 YYNGEE. The CDR3 loop spans 16 amino acids. CDR3: CASSAEPGFATDTQYF. The CDR3 region has the DNA TGTGCCAGCAGCGCCGAACCAGGATTTGCCACAGATACGCAGTATTTT. The full variable domain, rest sourced from reference TRBV9 and TRBJ2-3, is DSGVTQTPKHLITATGQRVTLRCSPRSGDLSVYWYQQSLDQGLQFLIQYYNGEERAKGNILERFSAQQFPDLHSELNLSSLELGDSALYFCASSAEPGFATDTQYFGPGTRLTVL.

The genes are TRBV7-6 and TRBJ1-4, with TRBD1 as a possible D gene (6 bases). This CDR3 is built from 17 residues. Germline loops: CDR1 SGHVS, CDR2 FNYEAQ. The V end lost 2 bases, the J end lost 5 bases, and 18 bases lay between the germline ends. CDR3 sequence: CASSLLSQPGANEKLFF. CDR3 nucleotide sequence: TGTGCCAGCAGCTTATTGAGCCAGCCAGGGGCCAATGAAAAACTGTTTTTT.

Regarding this clone: Other nucleotide sequences from this sample produce the same CDR3. This rearrangement joins TRBV7-3 to TRBJ2-3; D perhaps matches TRBD2 (6 bases). The CDR3 runs to 14 residues. Looked up from germline, CDR1 is SGHTA and CDR2 is FQGTGA. The V end was cut by 5 bases, the J end by 0 bases, with 9 bases between. The CDR3 nucleotides are TGTGCCAGCAGCCTAGGGACTAGCACAGATACGCAGTATTTT. It codes for CASSLGTSTDTQYF. The full variable domain, rest sourced from reference TRBV7-3 and TRBJ2-3, is GAGVSQTPSNKVTEKGKYVELRCDPISGHTALYWYRQSLGQGPEFLIYFQGTGAADDSGLPNDRFFAVRPEGSVSTLKIQRTERGDSAVYLCASSLGTSTDTQYFGPGTRLTVL.

The V call is TRBV9, the J call TRBJ2-5; 7 bases fit TRBD2. Germline CDR1 SGDLS, CDR2 YYNGEE. The CDR3 has 15 residues. V lost 3 bases, J lost 1 base, and 6 bases stayed unmatched. The CDR3 DNA follows: TGTGCCAGCAGCGGGTGGACGGGGGGCCAAGAGACCCAGTACTTC. Protein sequence: CASSGWTGGQETQYF.

This sequence joins TRBV7-8 and TRBJ2-7; D may be TRBD2 (6 bases). V lost 1 base and J lost 2, with 9 bases in between. The CDR3 spans 14 residues. CDR1 is SGHVS, CDR2 FQNEAQ, per germline. The DNA of the CDR3 is TGTGCCAGCAGCTTAGAATGGGGGGCCTACGAGCAGTACGTC. This encodes CASSLEWGAYEQYV.

The chain carries TRBV4-2 and TRBJ2-5, with D perhaps assigned TRBD1 or TRBD2 (5 bases each). The CDR3 runs to 17 residues. V was clipped by 2 bases and J by 3 bases, with 19 bases between them. Per the germline V gene, CDR1 is LGHNA and CDR2 is YNFKEQ. CDR3: CASSQQPGPWTEETQYF. For the CDR3, the DNA is TGTGCCAGCAGCCAACAACCGGGACCGTGGACTGAAGAGACCCAGTACTTC.

Here the CDR3 reads CASSPDPAAYGYTF. For the CDR3, the DNA is TGTGCCAGCAGCCCAGACCCGGCGGCCTATGGCTACACCTTC. This sequence joins TRBV9 and TRBJ1-2; D gene unclear. The V and J ends lost 4 bases and 4 bases respectively, with 14 bases between them. Germline CDR1 and CDR2: SGDLS and YYNGEE. This CDR3 has 14 residues.

The J gene is TRBJ1-5, the V gene TRBV6-2 or TRBV6-3; the match to TRBD1 covers 8 bases. Germline V gives CDR1 MNHEY, CDR2 SVGEGT. After removal of 4 bases from V and 7 bases from J, the junction contained 9 bases not matched to a gene. CDR3 size: 15 residues. CDR3 sequence (DNA): TGTGCCAGCAGTTTAGGACAGGGACGGAGCCAGCCCCAGCATTTT. This translates into CASSLGQGRSQPQHF.

The chain couples TRBV5-1 to TRBJ2-2; 9 bases line up with TRBD1. The V and J ends lost 4 bases and 2 bases, in that order; junction bases with no gene match: 3. The germline V gene has CDR1 SGHRS and CDR2 YFSETQ. This CDR3 spans 15 amino acids. The CDR3 reads CASSRDRVNTGELFF. The CDR3 region has the DNA TGCGCCAGCAGCCGGGACAGGGTAAACACCGGGGAGCTGTTTTTT.

The genes are TRBV6-5 and TRBJ2-1, with a weak D call TRBD2 (5 bases). The CDR3 runs 13 residues. V dropped 5 bases and J dropped 12 bases, with 17 bases sitting between them. The germline CDR1 and CDR2 sequences are MNHEY and SVGAGI. CDR3 sequence: CASSRGLQTWQFF. The CDR3 DNA follows: TGTGCCAGCAGTCGCGGACTGCAGACGTGGCAGTTCTTC.

For this clone: Other DNA sequences in this specimen translate into the identical CDR3. As DNA, the CDR3 is TGCGCCAGCAGCTTCGATGGAGAGAACACTGAAGCTTTCTTT. Translating gives CASSFDGENTEAFF. V usage is TRBV5-1 and J usage is TRBJ1-1; D call uncertain. This CDR3 is built from 14 residues. The ends were cut back, 2 bases at V and 1 base at J, with 9 bases in the middle. Per germline, CDR1 SGHRS and CDR2 YFSETQ.

This clone was observed a handful of times. The chain links TRBV5-6 to TRBJ2-3; TRBD1 or TRBD2 may be the D gene (6 bases each). The CDR3 spans 18 residues. Germline V gives CDR1 SGHDT, CDR2 YYEEEE. The V end lost 1 base, the J end lost 3 bases, and 21 bases lay between the germline ends. The CDR3 loop is CASSLHLRGREITDTQYF. CDR3 in DNA: TGTGCCAGCAGCTTGCACCTCCGGGGGCGCGAAATAACAGATACGCAGTATTTT.

The V gene is TRBV6-4, the J gene TRBJ2-6; D remains unclear. CDR3 size: 18 residues. The V end lost 7 bases, the J end lost 1 base, and 20 bases lay between the germline ends. CDR1 is MRHNA and CDR2 is SNTAGT in the germline V gene. CDR3 amino acids: CASTPYLLTLSGANVLTF. For the CDR3, the DNA is TGTGCCAGCACCCCCTACCTTCTGACCCTGTCTGGGGCCAACGTCCTGACTTTC.

The chain has TRBV24-1 and TRBJ2-3; 8 positions agree with TRBD2. Germline lookup yields CDR1 KGHDR and CDR2 SFDVKD. V gave up 6 bases and J gave up 7 bases; unmatched junction bases: 8. This CDR3 is 14 amino acids long. The CDR3 DNA is TGTGCCACCAGTATGCCGGGAGGGCCAAATACGCAGTATTTT. Translated: CATSMPGGPNTQYF.

The CDR3 here is CASTGFKTTNEKLFF. DNA for the CDR3: TGTGCCAGTACGGGATTCAAGACAACTAATGAAAAACTGTTTTTT. The J gene is TRBJ1-4, the V gene TRBV19; D unclear. The V end was cut by 7 bases, the J end by 0 bases, with 12 bases between. The CDR3 totals 15 residues. Germline V lookup: CDR1 LNHDA, CDR2 SQIVND (reference sequence).

This chain joins TRBV6-5 and TRBJ2-3; D is ambiguous. The CDR3 has 15 amino acids. In germline, CDR1 is MNHEY, CDR2 SVGAGI. Deletions cut 2 bases from V and 0 bases from J, with 9 bases between. CDR3 sequence reads: CASSYRAVSTDTQYF. Written as DNA, the CDR3 is TGTGCCAGCAGTTACCGGGCGGTAAGCACAGATACGCAGTATTTT.

The chain carries TRBV5-1 and TRBJ1-2; D call uncertain. CDR3 length equals 14 residues. Trimming took off 2 bases at V and 5 bases at J, with 13 bases between the two ends. In germline, CDR1 is SGHRS, CDR2 YFSETQ. CDR3 sequence (DNA): TGCGCCAGCAGCTTAGCTGGCGAGGGTTATGGCTACACCTTC. Translating it yields CASSLAGEGYGYTF.

CDR3 loop: CASSLDGSALTDTQYF. Here the CDR3 DNA reads TGCGCCAGCAGCTTGGATGGCAGCGCTTTGACAGATACGCAGTATTTT. The chain is built from TRBV5-1 and TRBJ2-3; D is undetermined. CDR1 is SGHRS, CDR2 YFSETQ, per germline. The CDR3 covers 16 residues. V was trimmed by 0 bases and J by 3 bases, leaving 14 bases between them.

The J gene is TRBJ2-1, the V gene TRBV29-1; 12 bases are a match to TRBD2. This CDR3 is 15 amino acids long. From germline, CDR1 is SQVTM and CDR2 ANQGSEA. Losses at the gene ends were 7 bases for V and 1 base for J; bases not matched to a gene: 5. The CDR3 sequence is CSGGLAGLSYNEQFF. CDR3 sequence (DNA): TGCAGCGGCGGACTAGCGGGACTTTCCTACAATGAGCAGTTCTTC.

This clone was seen a handful of times. The rearrangement uses TRBV7-2 and TRBJ2-3; no firm D call. The CDR3 has 16 residues. Germline V lookup: CDR1 SGHTA, CDR2 FQGNSA. The V end lost 0 bases, the J end lost 2 bases, and 12 bases lay between the germline ends. The CDR3 region has the DNA TGTGCCAGCAGCTTAGCCGGTGGCGGAAACACAGATACGCAGTATTTT. It codes for CASSLAGGGNTDTQYF.

The V and J genes are TRBV30 and TRBJ1-5, with D perhaps TRBD1 (5 bases). Germline lookup yields CDR1 GTSNPN and CDR2 SVGIG (reference sequence). The CDR3 is 14 residues long. V shed 8 bases and J shed 4 bases, with 18 bases lying between them. CDR3 nucleotide sequence: TGTGCCGGGGAGGGTAAGGGGACTAATCAGCCCCAGCATTTT. The encoded protein is CAGEGKGTNQPQHF. Full variable domain (remainder filled in from reference TRBV30 and TRBJ1-5): SQTIHQWPATLVQPVGSPLSLECTVEGTSNPNLYWYRQAAGRGLQLLFYSVGIGQISSEVPQNLSASRPQDRQFILSSKKLLLSDSGFYLCAGEGKGTNQPQHFGDGTRLSIL.

The chain couples TRBV11-3 to TRBJ2-1; D uncertain. Germline V CDR1 and CDR2: SGHNT, YENEEA. V dropped 4 bases and J dropped 3 bases, with 19 bases sitting between them. CDR3 length: 17 residues. In DNA form, the CDR3 reads TGTGCCAGCAGCTCCAGGAGCGAGGTGGGATTCTACAATGAGCAGTTCTTC. Protein product: CASSSRSEVGFYNEQFF.